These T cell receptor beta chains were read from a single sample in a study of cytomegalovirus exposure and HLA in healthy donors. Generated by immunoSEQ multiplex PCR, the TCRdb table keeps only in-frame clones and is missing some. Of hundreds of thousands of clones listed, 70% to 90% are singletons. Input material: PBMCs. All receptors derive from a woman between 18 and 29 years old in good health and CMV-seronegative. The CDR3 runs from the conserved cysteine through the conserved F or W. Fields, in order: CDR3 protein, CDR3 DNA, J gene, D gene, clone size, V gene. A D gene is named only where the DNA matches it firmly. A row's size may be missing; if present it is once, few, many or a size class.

cdr3_aa: CASSEGGQGGTEAFF
cdr3_nt: TGTGCCAGCAGTGAAGGAGGGCAGGGGGGAACTGAAGCTTTCTTT
j_call: TRBJ1-1
d_call: TRBD1
clone_size: NA
v_call: TRBV6-1

cdr3_aa: CASSLGFGDGYTF
cdr3_nt: TGTGCCAGCAGCTTAGGTTTCGGAGATGGCTACACCTTC
j_call: TRBJ1-2
d_call: NA
clone_size: NA
v_call: TRBV7-3

cdr3_aa: CASRGRAGSYEQYF
cdr3_nt: TGTGCCAGCAGAGGGCGGGCCGGCTCCTACGAGCAGTACTTC
j_call: TRBJ2-7
d_call: NA
clone_size: NA
v_call: TRBV2

cdr3_aa: CASSEDVAGVGTEAFF
cdr3_nt: TGTGCCAGCAGTGAAGATGTAGCAGGGGTCGGCACTGAAGCTTTCTTT
j_call: TRBJ1-1
d_call: NA
clone_size: NA
v_call: TRBV6-1

cdr3_aa: CASSLGPSVNTEAFF
cdr3_nt: TGTGCCAGCAGTTTAGGGCCGTCCGTGAACACTGAAGCTTTCTTT
j_call: TRBJ1-1
d_call: NA
clone_size: NA
v_call: TRBV27

cdr3_aa: CASNGRVGSEQFF
cdr3_nt: TGTGCCAGCAATGGCAGGGTGGGGTCCGAGCAGTTCTTC
j_call: TRBJ2-1
d_call: NA
clone_size: NA
v_call: TRBV2

cdr3_aa: CASSEGGGNYGYTF
cdr3_nt: TGTGCCAGCAGTGAAGGGGGCGGAAACTATGGCTACACCTTC
j_call: TRBJ1-2
d_call: NA
clone_size: NA
v_call: TRBV6-1

cdr3_aa: CASSRWQGGEKLFF
cdr3_nt: TGTGCCAGCAGCCGGTGGCAGGGAGGTGAAAAACTGTTTTTT
j_call: TRBJ1-4
d_call: NA
clone_size: NA
v_call: TRBV28

cdr3_aa: CASAIALADPLAFF
cdr3_nt: TGTGCCAGCGCCATAGCCCTAGCCGACCCTTTGGCTTTCTTT
j_call: TRBJ1-1
d_call: NA
clone_size: NA
v_call: TRBV11-1

cdr3_aa: CASSIDLIEGGDYEQYF
cdr3_nt: TGTGCCAGTAGTATAGACCTGATAGAGGGAGGGGACTACGAGCAGTACTTC
j_call: TRBJ2-7
d_call: TRBD2
clone_size: NA
v_call: TRBV19

cdr3_aa: CASSLQVSGANVLTF
cdr3_nt: TGCGCCAGCAGCCTACAGGTCTCTGGGGCCAACGTCCTGACTTTC
j_call: TRBJ2-6
d_call: NA
clone_size: NA
v_call: TRBV5-1

cdr3_aa: CASSAPSAGNYGYTF
cdr3_nt: TGCGCCAGCAGTGCCCCCAGCGCCGGTAACTATGGCTACACCTTC
j_call: TRBJ1-2
d_call: NA
clone_size: NA
v_call: TRBV10-2

cdr3_aa: CASSDAGRYGYTF
cdr3_nt: TGTGCCAGCAGTGATGCAGGGAGGTATGGCTACACCTTC
j_call: TRBJ1-2
d_call: NA
clone_size: NA
v_call: TRBV2

cdr3_aa: CASSWGPYTEAFF
cdr3_nt: TGTGCCAGCAGTTGGGGGCCCTACACTGAAGCTTTCTTT
j_call: TRBJ1-1
d_call: NA
clone_size: NA
v_call: TRBV27

cdr3_aa: CASSTPGQGGWSSYNEQFF
cdr3_nt: TGTGCCAGCAGCACACCGGGACAGGGCGGCTGGAGCTCCTACAATGAGCAGTTCTTC
j_call: TRBJ2-1
d_call: TRBD1
clone_size: NA
v_call: TRBV7-8

cdr3_aa: CASSQATGEGNTIYF
cdr3_nt: TGTGCCAGCAGCCAAGCTACAGGGGAAGGAAACACCATATATTTT
j_call: TRBJ1-3
d_call: TRBD1
clone_size: NA
v_call: TRBV4-2

cdr3_aa: CASSLISGTGSTEAFF
cdr3_nt: TGTGCCAGCAGTTTAATCTCCGGGACAGGGAGCACTGAAGCTTTCTTT
j_call: TRBJ1-1
d_call: TRBD1
clone_size: NA
v_call: TRBV28

cdr3_aa: CASSRTSGYSYEQYF
cdr3_nt: TGTGCCAGCAGTCGCACTAGCGGATACTCCTACGAGCAGTACTTC
j_call: TRBJ2-7
d_call: TRBD2
clone_size: once
v_call: TRBV27

cdr3_aa: CASSPNRGRMSYGYTF
cdr3_nt: TGTGCCAGCAGCCCCAACAGGGGGCGCATGAGCTATGGCTACACCTTC
j_call: TRBJ1-2
d_call: TRBD1
clone_size: NA
v_call: TRBV11-2

cdr3_aa: CASKSGFPREGNTIYF
cdr3_nt: TGCGCCAGCAAAAGCGGGTTCCCTCGGGAAGGAAACACCATATATTTT
j_call: TRBJ1-3
d_call: NA
clone_size: once
v_call: TRBV5-1

cdr3_aa: CASSLKRSGTSELTFDEQFF
cdr3_nt: TGTGCCAGCAGTTTGAAACGCTCCGGGACTAGCGAACTCACGTTCGATGAGCAGTTCTTC
j_call: TRBJ2-1
d_call: TRBD2
clone_size: NA
v_call: TRBV27

cdr3_aa: CASSVAGGNPEAFF
cdr3_nt: TGTGCCAGCAGTGTAGCGGGCGGAAACCCTGAAGCTTTCTTT
j_call: TRBJ1-1
d_call: NA
clone_size: NA
v_call: TRBV25-1

cdr3_aa: CASRPGSTITEAFF
cdr3_nt: TGTGCCAGCCGCCCCGGGTCTACCATCACTGAAGCTTTCTTT
j_call: TRBJ1-1
d_call: NA
clone_size: NA
v_call: TRBV2

cdr3_aa: CAWTLGTGRDREQYF
cdr3_nt: TGTGCCTGGACGCTAGGGACAGGGCGAGACCGGGAGCAGTACTTC
j_call: TRBJ2-7
d_call: TRBD1
clone_size: NA
v_call: TRBV30

cdr3_aa: CASSPRAGLASRPNEQFF
cdr3_nt: TGTGCCAGCAGCCCACGCGCCGGACTGGCTTCCCGCCCCAATGAGCAGTTCTTC
j_call: TRBJ2-1
d_call: NA
clone_size: NA
v_call: TRBV5-4

cdr3_aa: CASSSSIGGNQYF
cdr3_nt: TGTGCCAGCAGTTCCTCTATCGGGGGGAACCAGTACTTC
j_call: TRBJ2-5
d_call: TRBD2
clone_size: NA
v_call: TRBV27

cdr3_aa: CASSARDSSYNEQFF
cdr3_nt: TGTGCCAGCAGCGCCCGGGACAGCTCCTACAATGAGCAGTTCTTC
j_call: TRBJ2-1
d_call: TRBD1
clone_size: NA
v_call: TRBV7-3

cdr3_aa: CASSLREQPQHF
cdr3_nt: TGCGCCAGCAGCTTGCGGGAACAGCCCCAGCATTTT
j_call: TRBJ1-5
d_call: NA
clone_size: NA
v_call: TRBV5-1

cdr3_aa: CASSEGQGADTQYF
cdr3_nt: TGTGCCAGCAGTGAGGGACAGGGGGCAGATACGCAGTATTTT
j_call: TRBJ2-3
d_call: TRBD1
clone_size: few
v_call: TRBV6-4

cdr3_aa: CAWSLGGDQETQYF
cdr3_nt: TGTGCCTGGTCTTTAGGGGGGGACCAAGAGACCCAGTACTTC
j_call: TRBJ2-5
d_call: NA
clone_size: NA
v_call: TRBV30

cdr3_aa: CASSSVQGDSGANVLTF
cdr3_nt: TGTGCCAGCAGCTCGGTACAGGGAGACTCTGGGGCCAACGTCCTGACTTTC
j_call: TRBJ2-6
d_call: NA
clone_size: NA
v_call: TRBV7-6

cdr3_aa: CASTPSSYNEQFF
cdr3_nt: TGTGCCAGTACCCCTAGCTCCTACAATGAGCAGTTCTTC
j_call: TRBJ2-1
d_call: NA
clone_size: NA
v_call: TRBV19

cdr3_aa: CASSTAGTGAYNEQFF
cdr3_nt: TGTGCCAGCAGCACCGCCGGGACAGGAGCCTACAATGAGCAGTTCTTC
j_call: TRBJ2-1
d_call: TRBD1
clone_size: once
v_call: TRBV7-9

cdr3_aa: CASGFRGNEQFF
cdr3_nt: TGTGCCAGCGGTTTTCGCGGGAATGAGCAGTTCTTC
j_call: TRBJ2-1
d_call: NA
clone_size: NA
v_call: TRBV7-3

cdr3_aa: CASSDRDYSYNEQFF
cdr3_nt: TGCGCCAGCAGTGACCGGGACTACTCCTACAATGAGCAGTTCTTC
j_call: TRBJ2-1
d_call: TRBD2
clone_size: NA
v_call: TRBV10-1

cdr3_aa: CASSERGGGLRETQYF
cdr3_nt: TGTGCCAGCAGTGAACGCGGGGGGGGCCTTCGGGAGACCCAGTACTTC
j_call: TRBJ2-5
d_call: TRBD2
clone_size: NA
v_call: TRBV6-1

cdr3_aa: CATSRVGRGHYGYTF
cdr3_nt: TGTGCCACCAGCAGAGTTGGCAGGGGTCACTATGGCTACACCTTC
j_call: TRBJ1-2
d_call: NA
clone_size: NA
v_call: TRBV15

cdr3_aa: CASTPNSQGPNTGELFF
cdr3_nt: TGTGCCAGCACCCCTAACTCCCAGGGGCCAAACACCGGGGAGCTGTTTTTT
j_call: TRBJ2-2
d_call: NA
clone_size: NA
v_call: TRBV11-2

cdr3_aa: CASSLTVGNTIYF
cdr3_nt: TGTGCCAGCAGTTTGACAGTCGGAAACACCATATATTTT
j_call: TRBJ1-3
d_call: NA
clone_size: NA
v_call: TRBV28

cdr3_aa: CASSWTEETQYF
cdr3_nt: TGTGCCAGCAGCTGGACAGAAGAGACCCAGTACTTC
j_call: TRBJ2-5
d_call: NA
clone_size: NA
v_call: TRBV11-3

cdr3_aa: CASRDRGFYEQYF
cdr3_nt: TGTGCCAGCAGGGACAGGGGGTTCTACGAGCAGTACTTC
j_call: TRBJ2-7
d_call: TRBD1
clone_size: NA
v_call: TRBV6-6

cdr3_aa: CASSWVAGTDTQYF
cdr3_nt: TGTGCCAGCTCATGGGTTGCCGGGACAGATACGCAGTATTTT
j_call: TRBJ2-3
d_call: NA
clone_size: once
v_call: TRBV18

cdr3_aa: CASSAGGETSEAFF
cdr3_nt: TGTGCCAGCAGTGCAGGGGGTGAGACCTCTGAAGCTTTCTTT
j_call: TRBJ1-1
d_call: TRBD1
clone_size: few
v_call: TRBV6-5

cdr3_aa: CASSPITLAADEQFF
cdr3_nt: TGTGCCAGCAGCCCTATAACCCTTGCAGCGGATGAGCAGTTCTTC
j_call: TRBJ2-1
d_call: NA
clone_size: NA
v_call: TRBV9

cdr3_aa: CASSQGLAGGYNEQFF
cdr3_nt: TGCGCCAGCAGCCAAGGACTAGCGGGGGGTTACAATGAGCAGTTCTTC
j_call: TRBJ2-1
d_call: TRBD2
clone_size: once
v_call: TRBV4-1

cdr3_aa: CASSETGLTYEQYF
cdr3_nt: TGTGCCAGCAGTGAGACAGGGCTTACCTACGAGCAGTACTTC
j_call: TRBJ2-7
d_call: TRBD1
clone_size: NA
v_call: TRBV6-1

cdr3_aa: CASSPGAGGLWDEQYF
cdr3_nt: TGTGCCAGCTCACCTGGGGCGGGAGGGCTCTGGGACGAGCAGTACTTC
j_call: TRBJ2-7
d_call: TRBD2
clone_size: NA
v_call: TRBV18

cdr3_aa: CASSQTAREGPETQYF
cdr3_nt: TGTGCCAGCAGCCAAACCGCGCGGGAGGGCCCGGAGACCCAGTACTTC
j_call: TRBJ2-5
d_call: TRBD2
clone_size: NA
v_call: TRBV4-2

cdr3_aa: CASSVDGTSYLDTQYF
cdr3_nt: TGTGCCAGCAGCGTAGACGGGACTAGCTACCTAGATACGCAGTATTTT
j_call: TRBJ2-3
d_call: TRBD2
clone_size: NA
v_call: TRBV9

cdr3_aa: CASSSPWRADTQYF
cdr3_nt: TGTGCCAGCAGCTCCCCCTGGAGGGCAGATACGCAGTATTTT
j_call: TRBJ2-3
d_call: NA
clone_size: NA
v_call: TRBV7-9